Listed here is a single T cell receptor (beta chain). Antigen unknown. Other DNA sequences of this sample code for an identical CDR3. The data were obtained in a study of shared clonotypes between healthy human individuals. Study-wide results and caveats: Sorted-subset samples were not fully sequenced, rarefaction indicated.

Sequencing was performed with immunoSEQ multiplex PCR; in TCRdb, only in-frame clones are kept and a portion is missing. The sample has around 2,000,000 clones; 85% to 95% are singletons. CDR3 length equals 14 residues. Trimming removed 0 bases at V and 0 bases at J, with 6 bases between. Germline CDR1 and CDR2: WNHNN and SYGVQD (reference sequence). CD45RO-negative cells were positively selected for CCR7, leaving out terminally differentiated effector memory CD45RA+ cells. Sequenced input: naive CD8+ T cells from PBMCs. The clonotype originates from a young man in good health. Some clones in this sample may be carry-over from other donors' samples. This chain joins TRBV10-1 and TRBJ2-7; possible D gene TRBD2, 5 bases. CDR3 DNA sequence: TGCGCCAGCAGTGAGTCGGGGAGCTCCTACGAGCAGTACTTC. Protein product: CASSESGSSYEQYF.